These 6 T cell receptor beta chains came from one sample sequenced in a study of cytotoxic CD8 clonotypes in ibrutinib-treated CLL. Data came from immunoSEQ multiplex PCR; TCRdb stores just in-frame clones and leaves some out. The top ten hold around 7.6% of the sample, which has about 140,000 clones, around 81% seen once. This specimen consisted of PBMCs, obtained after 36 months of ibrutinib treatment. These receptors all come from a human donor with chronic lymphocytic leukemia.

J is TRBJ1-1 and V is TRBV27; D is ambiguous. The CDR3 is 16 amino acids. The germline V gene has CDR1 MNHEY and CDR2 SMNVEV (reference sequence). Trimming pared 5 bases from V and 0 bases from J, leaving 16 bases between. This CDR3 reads CASSRLDAALNTEAFF. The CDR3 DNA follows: TGTGCCAGCAGTAGACTCGACGCAGCCTTGAACACTGAAGCTTTCTTT.

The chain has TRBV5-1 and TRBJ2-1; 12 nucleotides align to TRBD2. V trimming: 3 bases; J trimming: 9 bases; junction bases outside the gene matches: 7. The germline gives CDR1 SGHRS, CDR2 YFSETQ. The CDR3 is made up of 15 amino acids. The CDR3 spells CASSSTSGSGGEQFF. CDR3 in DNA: TGCGCCAGCAGCTCGACTAGCGGGAGTGGGGGTGAGCAGTTCTTC.

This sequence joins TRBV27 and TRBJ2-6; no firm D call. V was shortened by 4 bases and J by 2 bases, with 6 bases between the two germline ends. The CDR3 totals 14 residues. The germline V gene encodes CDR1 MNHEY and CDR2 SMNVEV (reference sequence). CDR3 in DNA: TGTGCCAGCAGTTCTTCACCTGGGGCCAACGTCCTGACTTTC. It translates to CASSSSPGANVLTF.

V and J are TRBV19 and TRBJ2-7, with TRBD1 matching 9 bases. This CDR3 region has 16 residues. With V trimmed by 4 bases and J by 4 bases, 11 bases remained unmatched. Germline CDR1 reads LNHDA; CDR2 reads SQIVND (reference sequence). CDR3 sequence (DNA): TGTGCCAGTAGTACCGATACAGGGGGCGGTTTATACGAGCAGTACTTC. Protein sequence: CASSTDTGGGLYEQYF.

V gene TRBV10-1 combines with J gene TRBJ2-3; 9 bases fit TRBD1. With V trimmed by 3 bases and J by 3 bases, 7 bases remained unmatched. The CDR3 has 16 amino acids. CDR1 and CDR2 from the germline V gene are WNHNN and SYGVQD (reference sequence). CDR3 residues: CASSEGTGSWTDTQYF. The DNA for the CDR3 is TGCGCCAGCAGTGAAGGGACAGGGAGTTGGACAGATACGCAGTATTTT.

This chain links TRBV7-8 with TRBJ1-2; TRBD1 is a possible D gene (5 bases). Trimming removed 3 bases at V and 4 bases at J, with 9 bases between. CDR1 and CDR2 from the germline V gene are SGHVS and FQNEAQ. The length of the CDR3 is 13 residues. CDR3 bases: TGTGCCAGCAGCTTGGGGCCACTCTATGGCTACACCTTC. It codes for CASSLGPLYGYTF. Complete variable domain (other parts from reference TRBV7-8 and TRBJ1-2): GAGVSQSPRYKVAKRGQDVALRCDPISGHVSLFWYQQALGQGPEFLTYFQNEAQLDKSGLPSDRFFAERPEGSVSTLKIQRTQQEDSAVYLCASSLGPLYGYTFGSGTRLTVV.